Listed here are 27 T cell receptor beta chains from one sample, sequenced in a study of blood T cell repertoires in COVID-19 (TCRdb year 2020). Library prep was done by the immunoSEQ multiplex PCR assay. TCRdb re-hosts the immuneACCESS table, in-frame sequences only. Its copies lack some clones; in the studies checked, an unresolved V gene accounts for under half of them, and the cause for the rest is not known. This sample is represented by over 200,000 clones; 70% to 85% of them were singletons. The biggest ten clones account for over 2% of the sample. The sequenced sample consisted of peripheral blood. These receptors were collected from a man in his forties or fifties who had recovered from COVID-19.

This chain joins TRBV6-5 and TRBJ2-7; D gene uncertain. Per the germline V gene, CDR1 is MNHEY and CDR2 is SVGAGI. The CDR3 extends over 13 amino acids. V lost 5 bases and J 6 bases, leaving 14 bases between the germline ends. The CDR3 bases are TGTGCCAGCAGTCTGCTAGACTCTCCCGAGCAGTACTTC. Its translation: CASSLLDSPEQYF.

The rearrangement joins TRBV18 to TRBJ1-3; D not resolved. Trimming took 0 bases from V and 0 from J, leaving 9 bases between them. This CDR3 is 16 amino acids long. CDR1 and CDR2 (germline): KGHSH, LQKENI. The CDR3 here is CASSPPAQNSGNTIYF. The CDR3 nucleotides read TGTGCCAGCTCACCACCGGCACAGAACTCTGGAAACACCATATATTTT.

V and J are TRBV18 and TRBJ2-2, with a possible D match to TRBD1 (5 bases). Germline-derived CDR1 and CDR2 are KGHSH and LQKENI. The length of the CDR3 is 16 residues. V was cut by 2 bases and J by 6 bases, with 16 bases left in between. CDR3 sequence (DNA): TGTGCCAGCTCACCAGAGCCAGGGATCACCGCCGGGGAGCTGTTTTTT. Encoded protein: CASSPEPGITAGELFF. Together with reference TRBV18 and TRBJ2-2, the CDR3 gives the full variable domain: NAGVMQNPRHLVRRRGQEARLRCSPMKGHSHVYWYRQLPEEGLKFMVYLQKENIIDESGMPKERFSAEFPKEGPSILRIQQVVRGDSAAYFCASSPEPGITAGELFFGEGSRLTVL.

This sequence joins TRBV12-5 and TRBJ1-1, with D uncertain. CDR1 is LGHNT, CDR2 FRNRAP, per germline. CDR3 length: 15 residues. V lost 5 bases and J lost 0, with 13 bases in between. CDR3 loop: CASGTESVLNTEAFF. In DNA form, the CDR3 reads TGTGCTAGTGGTACCGAGAGTGTCTTGAACACTGAAGCTTTCTTT.

This sequence joins TRBV5-4 and TRBJ2-3, with TRBD1 matching over 9 bases. Germline V CDR1 and CDR2: SGHNT, YYREEE (reference sequence). Trimming removed 4 bases from V and 3 bases from J; junction bases left unmatched: 9. The CDR3 totals 16 residues. CDR3 protein: CASSPRTGVITDTQYF. CDR3 coding DNA: TGTGCCAGCAGCCCCCGGACAGGGGTTATTACAGATACGCAGTATTTT.

The sample holds one count of this clone. The chain is built from TRBV12-3 or TRBV12-4 and TRBJ1-2; D ambiguous. With 5 bases removed from V and 0 bases from J, the gap between germline ends came to 7 bases. CDR3 length equals 13 residues. This chain's CDR3 is CASSSHSNYGYTF. In DNA form, the CDR3 reads TGTGCCAGCAGTAGCCACTCTAACTATGGCTACACCTTC.

V gene TRBV6-5 combines with J gene TRBJ2-7; no reliable D call. This CDR3 is built from 13 residues. V lost 5 bases, J lost 2 bases, and 10 bases lay in between. Germline CDR1 and CDR2: MNHEY and SVGAGI. The CDR3 reads CASSPYPTYEQYF. The CDR3 bases are TGTGCCAGCAGTCCCTACCCTACCTACGAGCAGTACTTC.

CDR3 bases: TGCAGCGTTGAAGGGCAGACCTACGAGCAGTACTTC. Protein sequence: CSVEGQTYEQYF. The J gene is TRBJ2-7, the V gene TRBV29-1; D unclear. The CDR3 consists of 12 residues. Germline CDR1 and CDR2: SQVTM and ANQGSEA. V was trimmed by 1 base and J by 2 bases, leaving 6 bases between them.

V gene TRBV6-5 combines with J gene TRBJ1-1; D is perhaps TRBD1 (6 bases). CDR1 and CDR2 (germline): MNHEY, SVGAGI. With 7 bases removed from V and 3 bases from J, the gap between germline ends came to 12 bases. This CDR3 contains 13 residues. CDR3 in DNA: TGTGCCAGCAAAAAGGACAGTTACACTGAAGCTTTCTTT. Its protein product is CASKKDSYTEAFF.

V usage is TRBV7-8 and J usage is TRBJ2-1, with 13 bases that match TRBD2. Looked up from germline, CDR1 is SGHVS and CDR2 is FQNEAQ. Trimming at V came to 5 bases and at J to 9 bases, leaving 10 bases not matched to a gene. This CDR3 contains 16 residues. CDR3 bases: TGTGCCAGCAGCCCGGCCAGGACTAGCGGGAGATTTGAGCAGTTCTTC. The encoded protein is CASSPARTSGRFEQFF.

This chain uses TRBV18 with TRBJ2-1; D call uncertain. This CDR3 region has 14 residues. Per the germline V gene, CDR1 is KGHSH and CDR2 is LQKENI. Trimming left V 9 bases short and J 5 bases short, with 17 bases between. The CDR3 bases are TGTGCCAGTTCGCGAAGGAGCTCGCACAATGAGCAGTTCTTC. Protein product: CASSRRSSHNEQFF.

This clone was seen more than once but under ten times. The chain recombines TRBV18 with TRBJ1-1, with 7 bases that match TRBD1. The CDR3 extends over 16 amino acids. With V trimmed by 1 base and J by 2 bases, 7 bases remained unmatched. Germline CDR1 reads KGHSH; CDR2 reads LQKENI. CDR3 sequence (DNA): TGTGCCAGCTCACCACTCCAGGGGGGATTAAACACTGAAGCTTTCTTT. The encoded protein is CASSPLQGGLNTEAFF.

In its sample, this clone was seen once. This chain's CDR3 is CASTQGPYLGELFF. The CDR3 DNA sequence: TGCGCCAGCACCCAGGGGCCCTACCTCGGGGAGCTGTTTTTT. V is TRBV23-1 and J is TRBJ2-2; tentatively, D is TRBD1 (6 bases). TRBV23-1 is placed among ORFs of uncertain function. Between the trimmed V and J ends, which lost 7 bases and 7 bases, there was a span of 16 bases. CDR3 length: 14 residues.

This clone was seen a handful of times. This chain uses TRBV29-1 with TRBJ1-2; D might be TRBD1 (6 bases). The CDR3 consists of 14 residues. Germline loops: CDR1 SQVTM, CDR2 ANQGSEA. V lost 5 bases and J 6 bases, leaving 19 bases between the germline ends. Here the CDR3 reads CSVRGSGTPNGYTF. The CDR3 DNA reads as TGCAGCGTTAGGGGGTCCGGGACGCCGAATGGCTACACCTTC.

The rearrangement links TRBV7-2 to TRBJ2-6; weak D call: TRBD1 (6 bases). Per germline, CDR1 SGHTA and CDR2 FQGNSA. This CDR3 has 16 amino acids. The ends were cut back, 4 bases at V and 0 bases at J, with 10 bases in the middle. CDR3: CASSSQGGSGANVLTF. For the CDR3, the DNA is TGTGCCAGCAGCTCTCAAGGGGGCTCTGGGGCCAACGTCCTGACTTTC. The variable domain in full, completed from reference TRBV7-2 and TRBJ2-6, reads GAGVSQSPSNKVTEKGKDVELRCDPISGHTALYWYRQSLGQGLEFLIYFQGNSAPDKSGLPSDRFSAERTGGSVSTLTIQRTQQEDSAVYLCASSSQGGSGANVLTFGAGSRLTVL.

In DNA form, the CDR3 reads TGCGCCAGCAGCCAGAGAGCGGGGGGGCCCGGGGAGCTGTTTTTT. Translating it yields CASSQRAGGPGELFF. This chain links TRBV4-3 with TRBJ2-2; 10 nucleotides agree with TRBD2. Germline V CDR1 and CDR2: LGHNA, YSLEER. With V trimmed by 3 bases and J by 6 bases, 4 bases remained unmatched. The CDR3 has 15 amino acids.

This sequence joins TRBV7-8 and TRBJ2-5; tentative D call: TRBD2 (5 bases). This CDR3 is 12 amino acids long. The V end was cut by 3 bases, the J end by 6 bases, with 8 bases between. Germline CDR1 reads SGHVS; CDR2 reads FQNEAQ. In nucleotides, the CDR3 is TGTGCCAGCAGCTTGACGGGGAAGACCCAGTACTTC. Its translation: CASSLTGKTQYF.

The chain links TRBV12-3 or TRBV12-4 to TRBJ1-4; D is possibly TRBD1 (5 bases). The CDR3 totals 11 residues. V was cut by 3 bases and J by 11 bases, with 7 bases left in between. This CDR3 is CASSLEGKLFF. In nucleotides, the CDR3 is TGTGCCAGCAGTTTGGAGGGGAAACTGTTTTTT.

In DNA form, the CDR3 reads TGTGCCAGCAGCATAAACGCCGGGACAGGGGGAAGAGGGACCTTC. Amino acid sequence: CASSINAGTGGRGTF. J is TRBJ1-2 and V is TRBV6-5, with 11 bases identical to TRBD1. CDR1 and CDR2 (germline): MNHEY, SVGAGI. The length of the CDR3 is 15 residues. V lost 6 bases to trimming and J lost 14 bases; unmatched junction nucleotides: 17.

The V call is TRBV27, the J call TRBJ2-5; 12 nucleotides line up with TRBD2. Trimming removed 2 bases from V and 4 bases from J; junction bases left unmatched: 2. Looked up from germline, CDR1 is MNHEY and CDR2 is SMNVEV (reference sequence). The CDR3 is 15 residues long. For the CDR3, the DNA is TGTGCCAGCAGTTTACTAGCGGGGGGGCCAGAGACCCAGTACTTC. Amino acids: CASSLLAGGPETQYF.

The V gene is TRBV19, the J gene TRBJ1-1; 8 bases are shared with TRBD1. This CDR3 region has 15 residues. Germline values: CDR1 LNHDA, CDR2 SQIVND (reference sequence). The trim removed 5 bases at V and 6 bases at J, leaving 11 bases unmatched. CDR3: CASSGIAGGLAEAFF. CDR3 sequence (DNA): TGTGCCAGTAGTGGGATTGCAGGGGGCTTGGCTGAAGCTTTCTTT.

This chain connects TRBV5-1 to TRBJ2-3, with 8 bases aligning to TRBD2. Germline V gene lookup returns CDR1 SGHRS and CDR2 YFSETQ. The ends lost 0 bases at V and 0 bases at J; junction bases unmatched: 3. This CDR3 is built from 16 residues. The chain's CDR3 is CASSLEASGSTDTQYF. The DNA of the CDR3 is TGCGCCAGCAGCTTGGAAGCTAGCGGGAGCACAGATACGCAGTATTTT.

The rearrangement joins TRBV7-2 to TRBJ1-1; 8 nucleotides line up with TRBD1. The CDR3 covers 15 residues. CDR1 is SGHTA and CDR2 is FQGNSA in the germline V gene. Trimming took 5 bases from V and 7 from J; bases not matched to a gene: 12. The CDR3 protein is CASSPSFGQGYEAFF. In DNA, the CDR3 is TGTGCCAGCAGCCCGTCGTTCGGACAGGGTTATGAAGCTTTCTTT.

The chain's CDR3 is CASSTTGYGYTF. The CDR3 DNA reads as TGTGCCAGTTCAACGACAGGATATGGCTACACCTTC. The rearrangement joins TRBV12-3 or TRBV12-4 to TRBJ1-2, with a tentative D call TRBD1 (6 bases). The CDR3 spans 12 residues. The V and J ends lost 9 bases and 5 bases respectively, with 13 bases between them.

This chain joins TRBV9 and TRBJ2-1; 7 positions match TRBD2. Germline V gene data show CDR1 as SGDLS and CDR2 as YYNGEE. This CDR3 is built from 12 residues. With 3 bases clipped from V and 9 bases from J, the junction kept 3 bases outside the gene matches. In DNA, the CDR3 is TGTGCCAGCAGCGGGAGCGGGATTGAGCAGTTCTTC. Translation: CASSGSGIEQFF.

V usage is TRBV13 and J usage is TRBJ2-1, with 10 bases fitting TRBD2. With 5 bases clipped from V and 7 bases from J, the junction kept 5 bases outside the gene matches. In germline, CDR1 is PRHDT, CDR2 FYEKMQ (reference sequence). The CDR3 sequence is 14 residues long. CDR3 DNA sequence: TGTGCCAGCAGCCGGACTAGCGGTGGGAATGAGCAGTTCTTC. Its protein is CASSRTSGGNEQFF.

The rearrangement uses TRBV7-2 and TRBJ1-4, with 8 bases lining up with TRBD1. The V gene end was trimmed by 1 base and the J gene end by 5 bases; junction bases not matched to a gene: 0. The CDR3 is 14 residues long. Germline-derived CDR1 and CDR2 are SGHTA and FQGNSA. CDR3 nucleotide sequence: TGTGCCAGCAGCTTAGGACAGGGGAATGAAAAACTGTTTTTT. Amino acids: CASSLGQGNEKLFF. Supplemented by reference TRBV7-2 and TRBJ1-4, the full variable domain reads GAGVSQSPSNKVTEKGKDVELRCDPISGHTALYWYRQSLGQGLEFLIYFQGNSAPDKSGLPSDRFSAERTGGSVSTLTIQRTQQEDSAVYLCASSLGQGNEKLFFGSGTQLSVL.